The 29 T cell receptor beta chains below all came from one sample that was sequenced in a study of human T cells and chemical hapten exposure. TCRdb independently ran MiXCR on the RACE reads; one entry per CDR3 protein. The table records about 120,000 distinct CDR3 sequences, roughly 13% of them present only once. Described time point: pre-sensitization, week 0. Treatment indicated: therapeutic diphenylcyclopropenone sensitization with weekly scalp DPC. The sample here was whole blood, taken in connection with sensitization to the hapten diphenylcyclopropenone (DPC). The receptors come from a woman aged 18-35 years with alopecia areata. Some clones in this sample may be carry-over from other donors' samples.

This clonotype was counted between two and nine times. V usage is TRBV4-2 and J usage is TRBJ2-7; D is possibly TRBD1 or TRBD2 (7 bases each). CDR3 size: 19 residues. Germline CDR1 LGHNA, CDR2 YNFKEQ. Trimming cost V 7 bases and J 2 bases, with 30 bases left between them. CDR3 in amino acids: CASTQGVAGATTIAYEQYF. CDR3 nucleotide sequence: TGTGCCAGCACCCAGGGGGTGGCGGGGGCCACTACAATTGCCTACGAGCAGTACTTC.

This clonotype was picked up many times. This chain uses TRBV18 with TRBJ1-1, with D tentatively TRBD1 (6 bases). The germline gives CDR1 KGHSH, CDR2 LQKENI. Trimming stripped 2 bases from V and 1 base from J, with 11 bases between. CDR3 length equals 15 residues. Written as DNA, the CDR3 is TGTGCCAGCTCACCAGCGGGGGGGCCGAACACTGAAGCTTTCTTT. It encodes CASSPAGGPNTEAFF.

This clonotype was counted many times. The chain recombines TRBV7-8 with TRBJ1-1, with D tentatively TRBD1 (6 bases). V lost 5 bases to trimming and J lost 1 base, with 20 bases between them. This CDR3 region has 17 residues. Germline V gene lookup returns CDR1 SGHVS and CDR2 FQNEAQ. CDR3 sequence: CASSPIRGGRGNTEAFF. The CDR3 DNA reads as TGTGCCAGCAGCCCAATCAGGGGCGGGAGAGGGAACACTGAAGCTTTCTTT.

This CDR3 reads CASSLTRTSGNEQFF. CDR3 nucleotide sequence: TGTGCCAGCAGCTTAACCCGCACCAGCGGCAATGAGCAGTTCTTC. The chain has TRBV7-2 and TRBJ2-1; possibly TRBD2 for D (5 bases). The V and J ends lost 2 bases and 6 bases respectively, with 14 bases between them. CDR1 is SGHTA and CDR2 is FQGNSA in the germline V gene. CDR3 size: 15 residues.

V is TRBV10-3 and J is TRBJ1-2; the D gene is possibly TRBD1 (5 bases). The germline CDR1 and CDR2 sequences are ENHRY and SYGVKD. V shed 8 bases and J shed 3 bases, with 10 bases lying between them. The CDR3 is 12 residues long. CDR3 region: CAIWQGDYGYTF. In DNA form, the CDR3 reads TGTGCCATCTGGCAGGGAGACTATGGCTACACCTTC.

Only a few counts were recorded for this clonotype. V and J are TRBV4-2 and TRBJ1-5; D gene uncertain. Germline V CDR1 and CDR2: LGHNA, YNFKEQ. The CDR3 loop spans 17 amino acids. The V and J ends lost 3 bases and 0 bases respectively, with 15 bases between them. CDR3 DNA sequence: TGTGCCAGCAGCCATACATTGGACGTAAATAGCAATCAGCCCCAGCATTTT. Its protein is CASSHTLDVNSNQPQHF.

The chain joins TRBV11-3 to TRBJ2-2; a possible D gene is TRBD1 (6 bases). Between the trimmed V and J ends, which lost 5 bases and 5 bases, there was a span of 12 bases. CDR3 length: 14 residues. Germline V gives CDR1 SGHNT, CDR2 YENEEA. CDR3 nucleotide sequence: TGTGCCAGCAGCCTAACGCAGGGGACCGGGGAGCTGTTTTTT. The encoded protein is CASSLTQGTGELFF. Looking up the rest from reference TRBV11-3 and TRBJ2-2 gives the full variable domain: EAGVVQSPRYKIIEKKQPVAFWCNPISGHNTLYWYLQNLGQGPELLIRYENEEAVDDSQLPKDRFSAERLKGVDSTLKIQPAELGDSAVYLCASSLTQGTGELFFGEGSRLTVL.

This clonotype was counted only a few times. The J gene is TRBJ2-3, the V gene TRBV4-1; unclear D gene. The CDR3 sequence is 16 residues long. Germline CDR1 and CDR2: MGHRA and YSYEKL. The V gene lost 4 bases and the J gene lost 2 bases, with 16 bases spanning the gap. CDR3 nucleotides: TGCGCCAGCAGCCCCTTAGTCTCCTGGGTCACAGATACGCAGTATTTT. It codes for CASSPLVSWVTDTQYF.

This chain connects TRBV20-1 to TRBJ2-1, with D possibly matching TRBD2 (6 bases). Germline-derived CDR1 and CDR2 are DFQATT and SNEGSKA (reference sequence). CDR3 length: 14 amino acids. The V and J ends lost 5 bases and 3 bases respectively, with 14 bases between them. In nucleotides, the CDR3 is TGCAGTGCTGCCCCTAGCGCAATCTACAATGAGCAGTTCTTC. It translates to CSAAPSAIYNEQFF.

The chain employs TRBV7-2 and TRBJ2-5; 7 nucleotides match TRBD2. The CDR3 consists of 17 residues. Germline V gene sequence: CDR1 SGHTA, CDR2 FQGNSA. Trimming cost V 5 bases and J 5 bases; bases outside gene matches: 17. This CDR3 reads CASSPLIRAGQLETQYF. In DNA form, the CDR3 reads TGTGCCAGCAGCCCACTGATAAGAGCGGGGCAGTTGGAGACCCAGTACTTC.

The CDR3 DNA reads as TGCAGTGCTAGAGGGCTAGCGGGGGGGTACTACTACAATGAGCAGTTCTTC. It yields the protein CSARGLAGGYYYNEQFF. The rearrangement links TRBV20-1 to TRBJ2-1; 12 bases agree with TRBD2. J gave up 3 bases and V 1 base, and 7 bases lay outside the gene matches. This CDR3 region has 17 residues. CDR1 is DFQATT and CDR2 is SNEGSKA in the germline V gene (reference sequence).

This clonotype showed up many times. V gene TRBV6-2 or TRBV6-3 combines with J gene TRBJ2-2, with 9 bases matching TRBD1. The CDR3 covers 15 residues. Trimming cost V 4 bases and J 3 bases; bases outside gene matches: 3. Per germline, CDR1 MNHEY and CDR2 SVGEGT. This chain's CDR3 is CASSWGQGHTGELFF. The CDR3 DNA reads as TGTGCCAGCAGTTGGGGACAGGGACACACCGGGGAGCTGTTTTTT.

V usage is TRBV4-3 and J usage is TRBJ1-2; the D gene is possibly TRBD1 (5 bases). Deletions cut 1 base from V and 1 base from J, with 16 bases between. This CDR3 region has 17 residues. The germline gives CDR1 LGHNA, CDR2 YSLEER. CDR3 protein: CASSQVSGSVINYGYTF. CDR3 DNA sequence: TGCGCCAGCAGCCAAGTGTCAGGGAGCGTTATTAACTATGGCTACACCTTC.

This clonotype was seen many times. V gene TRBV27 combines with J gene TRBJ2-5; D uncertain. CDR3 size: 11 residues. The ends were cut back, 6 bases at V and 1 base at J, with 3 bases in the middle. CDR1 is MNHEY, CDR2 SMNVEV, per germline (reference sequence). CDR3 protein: CASRIQETQYF. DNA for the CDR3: TGTGCCAGCAGGATCCAAGAGACCCAGTACTTC.

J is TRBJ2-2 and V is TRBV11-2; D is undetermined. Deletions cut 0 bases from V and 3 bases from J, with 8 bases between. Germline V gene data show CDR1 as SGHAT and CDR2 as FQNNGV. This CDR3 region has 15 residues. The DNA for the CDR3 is TGTGCCAGCAGCTTAGATCGGATGGACACCGGGGAGCTGTTTTTT. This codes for CASSLDRMDTGELFF.

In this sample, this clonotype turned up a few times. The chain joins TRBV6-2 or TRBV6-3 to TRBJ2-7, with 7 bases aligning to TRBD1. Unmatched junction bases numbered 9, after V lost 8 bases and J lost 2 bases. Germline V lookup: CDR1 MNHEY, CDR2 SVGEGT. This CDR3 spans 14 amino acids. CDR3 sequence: CASHRTGLPYEQYF. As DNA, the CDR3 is TGTGCCAGCCATCGGACAGGCCTGCCCTACGAGCAGTACTTC.

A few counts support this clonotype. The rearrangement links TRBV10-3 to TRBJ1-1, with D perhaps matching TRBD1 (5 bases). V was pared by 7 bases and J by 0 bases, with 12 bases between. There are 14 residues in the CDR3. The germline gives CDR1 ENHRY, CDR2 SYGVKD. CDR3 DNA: TGTGCCATCACAAGCGGGGGACTGAACACTGAAGCTTTCTTT. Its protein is CAITSGGLNTEAFF.

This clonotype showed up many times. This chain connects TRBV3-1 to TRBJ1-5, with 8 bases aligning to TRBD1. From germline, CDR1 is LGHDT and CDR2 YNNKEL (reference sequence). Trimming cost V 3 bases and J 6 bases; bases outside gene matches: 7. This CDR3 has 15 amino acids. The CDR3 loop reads CASSQAGGAVQPQHF. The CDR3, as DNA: TGTGCCAGCAGCCAGGCAGGGGGCGCGGTTCAGCCCCAGCATTTT.

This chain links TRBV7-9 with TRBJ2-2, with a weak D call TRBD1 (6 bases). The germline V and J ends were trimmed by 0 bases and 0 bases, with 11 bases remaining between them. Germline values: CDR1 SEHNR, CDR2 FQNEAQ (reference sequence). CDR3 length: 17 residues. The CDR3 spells CASSLALRTANTGELFF. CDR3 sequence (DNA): TGTGCCAGCAGCTTAGCCCTGAGGACAGCGAACACCGGGGAGCTGTTTTTT.

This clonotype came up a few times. The CDR3 DNA sequence: TGTGCCAGCAGCCTAACAGGGATGACAGATACGCAGTATTTT. As protein: CASSLTGMTDTQYF. This sequence joins TRBV7-7 and TRBJ2-3, with D tentatively TRBD1 (6 bases). Trimming shortened V by 5 bases and J by 3 bases, and 12 bases separated the two germline ends. Germline values: CDR1 SSHAT, CDR2 FNYEAQ (reference sequence). The CDR3 sequence is 14 residues long. Looking up the rest from reference TRBV7-7 and TRBJ2-3 gives the full variable domain: GAGVSQSPRYKVTKRGQDVTLRCDPISSHATLYWYQQALGQGPEFLTYFNYEAQPDKSGLPSDRFSAERPEGSISTLTIQRTEQRDSAMYRCASSLTGMTDTQYFGPGTRLTVL.

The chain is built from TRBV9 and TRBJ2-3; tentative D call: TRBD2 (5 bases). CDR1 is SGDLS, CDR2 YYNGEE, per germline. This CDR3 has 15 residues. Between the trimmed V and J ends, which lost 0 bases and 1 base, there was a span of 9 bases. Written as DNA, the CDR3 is TGTGCCAGCAGCGTAGCCGGCGGGCGCACAGATACGCAGTATTTT. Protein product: CASSVAGGRTDTQYF.

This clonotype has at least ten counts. The CDR3, as DNA: TGTGCCAGCAGCCATTCCCTGTATAGCGGCCGCCTAAGCTCCTACAATGAGCAGTTCTTC. Protein product: CASSHSLYSGRLSSYNEQFF. The J gene is TRBJ2-1, the V gene TRBV4-2; D may be TRBD2 (6 bases). With 3 bases removed from V and 0 bases from J, the gap between germline ends came to 24 bases. CDR1 is LGHNA, CDR2 YNFKEQ, per germline. This CDR3 spans 20 amino acids.

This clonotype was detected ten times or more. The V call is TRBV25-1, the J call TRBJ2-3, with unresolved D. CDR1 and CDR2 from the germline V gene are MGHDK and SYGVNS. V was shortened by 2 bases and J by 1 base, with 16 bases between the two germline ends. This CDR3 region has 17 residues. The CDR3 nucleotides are TGTGCCAGCAGTGAACGAACTGACCTACCAGGCACAGATACGCAGTATTTT. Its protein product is CASSERTDLPGTDTQYF.

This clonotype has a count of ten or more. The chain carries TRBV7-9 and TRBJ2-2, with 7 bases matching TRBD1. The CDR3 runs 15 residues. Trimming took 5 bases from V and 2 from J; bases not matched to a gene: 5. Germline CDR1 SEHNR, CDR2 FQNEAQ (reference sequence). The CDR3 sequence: CASSPGTANTGELFF. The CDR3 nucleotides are TGTGCCAGCAGCCCAGGGACAGCCAACACCGGGGAGCTGTTTTTT.

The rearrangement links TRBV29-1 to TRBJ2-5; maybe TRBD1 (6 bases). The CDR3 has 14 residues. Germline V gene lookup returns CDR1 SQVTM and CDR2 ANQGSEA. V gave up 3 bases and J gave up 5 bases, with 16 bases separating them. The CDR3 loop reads CSVDPTGPQETQYF. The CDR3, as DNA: TGCAGCGTTGATCCGACAGGACCTCAGGAGACCCAGTACTTC.

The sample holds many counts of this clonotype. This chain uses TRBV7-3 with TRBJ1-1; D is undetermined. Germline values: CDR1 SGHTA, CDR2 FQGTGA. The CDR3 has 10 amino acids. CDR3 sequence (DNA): TGTGCAGCAGAGAACACTGAAGCTTTCTTT. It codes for CAAENTEAFF.

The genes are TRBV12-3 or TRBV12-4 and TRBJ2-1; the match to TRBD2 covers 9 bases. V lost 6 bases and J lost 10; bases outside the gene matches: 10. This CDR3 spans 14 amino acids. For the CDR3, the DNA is TGTGCCAGCAGCCACAGCGGGGGGCCCACCGAGCAGTTCTTC. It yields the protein CASSHSGGPTEQFF.

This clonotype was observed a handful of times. Here the CDR3 reads CSARDTLRGSYEQYF. Written as DNA, the CDR3 is TGCAGTGCTAGAGACACCCTCAGGGGATCCTACGAGCAGTACTTC. The rearrangement joins TRBV20-1 to TRBJ2-7; a possible D gene is TRBD1 (6 bases). V was trimmed by 0 bases and J by 1 base, leaving 13 bases between them. The CDR3 length is 15 residues. Germline CDR1 and CDR2: DFQATT and SNEGSKA (reference sequence).

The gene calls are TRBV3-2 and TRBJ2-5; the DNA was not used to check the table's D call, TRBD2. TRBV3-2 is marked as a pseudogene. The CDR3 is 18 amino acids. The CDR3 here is CASSPSRASGGAQETQYF. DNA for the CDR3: TGTGCCAGCAGCCCCTCCCGGGCTAGCGGGGGGGCCCAAGAGACCCAGTACTTC.